The entry that follows covers one T cell receptor (beta chain) sequence. Antigen unknown. This sample is drawn from a study of radiotherapy plus CTLA-4 blockade in lung cancer. As for the study in general: Among all patients, approximately 17% showed objective responses, while roughly 30% had disease control.

Clones were sequenced by immunoSEQ multiplex PCR, and TCRdb holds only the in-frame ones, with some missing. The table shows about 53,000 clones, with roughly 81% occurring only once. Chemo-refractory metastatic non-small-cell lung cancer patients were treated with focal radiation plus CTLA-4 blockade with ipilimumab. CDR1 and CDR2 (germline): SGHTA, FQGTGA. The trim removed 1 base at V and 1 base at J, leaving 4 bases unmatched. The CDR3 sequence is 17 residues long. General study results and limits: Response was reportedly best predicted by early blood T cell clone dynamics, with interferon-beta. Once radiotherapy plus ipilimumab had been given, TCR clones derived from tumor expanded in blood.

This material consisted of peripheral blood, taken from a patient treated with radiotherapy plus ipilimumab. The receptor comes from a human donor with non-small cell lung cancer whose response to radiotherapy plus ipilimumab could not be evaluated. The V call is TRBV7-3, the J call TRBJ2-2, with 9 bases lining up with TRBD2. CDR3 residues: CASSLRPSGKNTGELFF. The CDR3 DNA reads TGTGCCAGCAGCTTAAGGCCTAGCGGGAAGAACACCGGGGAGCTGTTTTTT. Full variable domain (remainder filled in from reference TRBV7-3 and TRBJ2-2): GAGVSQTPSNKVTEKGKYVELRCDPISGHTALYWYRQSLGQGPEFLIYFQGTGAADDSGLPNDRFFAVRPEGSVSTLKIQRTERGDSAVYLCASSLRPSGKNTGELFFGEGSRLTVL.